The 27 T cell receptor beta chains in this list originate from one sample, sequenced in a study of cytomegalovirus exposure and HLA in healthy donors. The PCR used 60 Vbeta and 13 Jbeta primers. The repertoire was sequenced with immunoSEQ multiplex PCR; TCRdb's copy has only in-frame clones and lacks some. The profile covers fewer than 95,000 clones, with 60% to 80% appearing a single time and around 6.5% taken by the ten largest. The specimen was PBMCs. These receptors all come from a woman aged 25 to 39 in good health and CMV-seronegative.

This clone was picked up a small number of times. The genes are TRBV29-1 and TRBJ1-4; D not resolved. The CDR3 is 10 residues long. The germline V and J ends were trimmed by 4 bases and 5 bases, with 2 bases remaining between them. Germline V CDR1 and CDR2: SQVTM, ANQGSEA. The CDR3 DNA sequence: TGCAGCGTTGCAAATGAAAAACTGTTTTTT. Translated: CSVANEKLFF.

CDR3 coding DNA: TGTGCCAGCAGCTTTTCTAGCACAGATACGCAGTATTTT. It codes for CASSFSSTDTQYF. V usage is TRBV5-4 and J usage is TRBJ2-3; D remains unclear. Trimming cost V 2 bases and J 0 bases, with 4 bases left between them. The CDR3 spans 13 residues. Germline V lookup: CDR1 SGHNT, CDR2 YYREEE (reference sequence).

The chain recombines TRBV7-2 with TRBJ1-1; D is unclear. The CDR3 runs to 16 residues. Germline V gene sequence: CDR1 SGHTA, CDR2 FQGNSA. The ends were cut back, 2 bases at V and 1 base at J, with 14 bases in the middle. CDR3 loop: CASSLRGGRWNTEAFF. The CDR3 coding sequence is TGTGCCAGCAGCTTACGTGGAGGGAGGTGGAACACTGAAGCTTTCTTT.

V is TRBV6-1 and J is TRBJ2-1; 9 bases fit TRBD2. CDR3 length: 14 residues. After removal of 6 bases from V and 3 bases from J, the junction contained 3 bases not matched to a gene. Germline V lookup: CDR1 MNHNS, CDR2 SASEGT. The CDR3 DNA reads as TGTGCCAGCAGGGCTAGCGGGAACTACAATGAGCAGTTCTTC. Its protein is CASRASGNYNEQFF.

V is TRBV11-2 and J is TRBJ2-7; 10 bases map to TRBD2. The CDR3 has 15 amino acids. Unmatched junction bases numbered 2, after V lost 2 bases and J lost 1 base. Germline CDR1 reads SGHAT; CDR2 reads FQNNGV. The CDR3 region is CASSLTSGASYEQYF. The DNA of the CDR3 is TGTGCCAGCAGCTTAACTAGCGGGGCGTCCTACGAGCAGTACTTC.

V usage is TRBV6-5 and J usage is TRBJ2-5, with 8 nucleotides matching TRBD1. V lost 6 bases, J lost 3 bases, and 9 bases stayed unmatched. The CDR3 is 15 amino acids. CDR1 is MNHEY, CDR2 SVGAGI, per germline. The CDR3 is CASSPLRTGKETQYF. DNA for the CDR3: TGTGCCAGCAGCCCCCTCCGGACAGGGAAAGAGACCCAGTACTTC.

The V and J genes are TRBV5-1 and TRBJ1-4; 7 nucleotides match TRBD1. The V gene end was trimmed by 4 bases and the J gene end by 5 bases; junction bases not matched to a gene: 8. The CDR3 runs to 15 residues. CDR1 is SGHRS and CDR2 is YFSETQ in the germline V gene. CDR3 DNA sequence: TGCGCCAGCAGCCCGGACAGGTCGCGAAATGAAAAACTGTTTTTT. Translated, it gives CASSPDRSRNEKLFF. The full variable domain, completed using reference TRBV5-1 and TRBJ1-4, is KAGVTQTPRYLIKTRGQQVTLSCSPISGHRSVSWYQQTPGQGLQFLFEYFSETQRNKGNFPGRFSGRQFSNSRSEMNVSTLELGDSALYLCASSPDRSRNEKLFFGSGTQLSVL.

The chain combines TRBV10-1 with TRBJ2-7; 10 bases agree with TRBD2. The V gene's germline CDR1 is WNHNN and CDR2 SYGVQD (reference sequence). Unmatched junction bases numbered 3, after V lost 3 bases and J lost 4 bases. The CDR3 is 14 residues long. The CDR3 sequence: CASSEGGLAYEQYF. CDR3 in DNA: TGCGCCAGCAGTGAAGGGGGACTAGCGTACGAGCAGTACTTC.

This clone came up once. The V and J genes are TRBV28 and TRBJ1-5; TRBD1 matches 8 bases. The germline gives CDR1 MDHEN, CDR2 SYDVKM. The CDR3 contains 15 residues. V lost 7 bases to trimming and J lost 2 bases; unmatched junction nucleotides: 7. The chain's CDR3 is CASTVGTGGNQPQHF. CDR3 nucleotides: TGTGCCAGCACCGTTGGGACAGGAGGCAATCAGCCCCAGCATTTT.

Points on this clone: This CDR3 is also generated by other DNA sequences in the sample. The chain has TRBV5-1 and TRBJ2-3; 7 bases agree with TRBD1. The V segment lost 0 bases and the J segment 5 bases; nucleotides outside the gene matches: 3. In germline, CDR1 is SGHRS, CDR2 YFSETQ. This CDR3 contains 14 residues. In nucleotides, the CDR3 is TGCGCCAGCAGCTTGGGACAGGGCGGAGATACGCAGTATTTT. This gives the protein CASSLGQGGDTQYF.

The chain links TRBV6-5 to TRBJ2-2, with 7 bases matching TRBD1. V was pared by 9 bases and J by 4 bases, with 8 bases of the junction left unmatched. Germline V gives CDR1 MNHEY, CDR2 SVGAGI. The CDR3 loop spans 14 amino acids. The CDR3 sequence: CASRGQASTGELFF. The CDR3 nucleotides are TGTGCCAGTCGAGGACAGGCCTCCACCGGGGAGCTGTTTTTT.

The J gene is TRBJ2-3, the V gene TRBV5-6; D unresolved. The CDR3 is 16 residues long. Trimming shortened V by 3 bases and J by 3 bases, and 17 bases separated the two germline ends. Germline lookup yields CDR1 SGHDT and CDR2 YYEEEE. The CDR3 sequence: CASSSEVGTVTDTQYF. The DNA of the CDR3 is TGTGCCAGCAGCTCCGAGGTTGGTACCGTGACAGATACGCAGTATTTT.

The chain carries TRBV27 and TRBJ1-1, with D possibly being TRBD1 (6 bases). The length of the CDR3 is 13 residues. In germline, CDR1 is MNHEY, CDR2 SMNVEV (reference sequence). Between the trimmed V and J ends, which lost 6 bases and 5 bases, there was a span of 13 bases. This CDR3 is CASSPSRGTEAFF. The DNA of the CDR3 is TGTGCCAGCAGCCCATCCAGGGGAACTGAAGCTTTCTTT.

This clone was detected only a few times. The chain combines TRBV5-1 with TRBJ1-5; D remains unclear. CDR3 length equals 10 residues. CDR1 and CDR2 from the germline V gene are SGHRS and YFSETQ. Trimming shortened V by 4 bases and J by 7 bases, and 3 bases separated the two germline ends. The CDR3 loop reads CASSLQPQHF. The CDR3 coding sequence is TGCGCCAGCAGCCTGCAGCCCCAGCATTTT. Combining the CDR3 with reference TRBV5-1 and TRBJ1-5 gives the whole variable domain KAGVTQTPRYLIKTRGQQVTLSCSPISGHRSVSWYQQTPGQGLQFLFEYFSETQRNKGNFPGRFSGRQFSNSRSEMNVSTLELGDSALYLCASSLQPQHFGDGTRLSIL.

The V and J genes are TRBV5-4 and TRBJ2-3, with 7 bases that match TRBD1. Looked up from germline, CDR1 is SGHNT and CDR2 is YYREEE (reference sequence). V was pared by 0 bases and J by 3 bases, with 4 bases of the junction left unmatched. The CDR3 consists of 15 residues. The CDR3 loop reads CASSLDRGETDTQYF. In nucleotides, the CDR3 is TGTGCCAGCAGCTTGGACAGGGGTGAAACAGATACGCAGTATTTT. Combining the CDR3 with reference TRBV5-4 and TRBJ2-3 gives the whole variable domain ETGVTQSPTHLIKTRGQQVTLRCSSQSGHNTVSWYQQALGQGPQFIFQYYREEENGRGNFPPRFSGLQFPNYSSELNVNALELDDSALYLCASSLDRGETDTQYFGPGTRLTVL.

The chain links TRBV6-5 to TRBJ1-1, with 10 bases matching TRBD1. The CDR3 is made up of 13 amino acids. Germline lookup yields CDR1 MNHEY and CDR2 SVGAGI. The junction had 3 bases not matched to a gene; V was cut back by 6 bases and J by 5 bases. The CDR3 region is CASRWTGGTEAFF. As DNA, the CDR3 is TGTGCCAGCAGGTGGACAGGGGGGACTGAAGCTTTCTTT.

This chain links TRBV7-9 with TRBJ1-2; 9 bases align to TRBD1. Per germline, CDR1 SEHNR and CDR2 FQNEAQ (reference sequence). The CDR3 loop spans 13 amino acids. The V and J ends lost 5 bases and 6 bases, in that order; junction bases with no gene match: 4. The DNA for the CDR3 is TGTGCCAGCAGCGAAGGGACAGGGAATGGCTACACCTTC. Encoded protein: CASSEGTGNGYTF. Full variable domain (remainder filled in from reference TRBV7-9 and TRBJ1-2): DTGVSQNPRHKITKRGQNVTFRCDPISEHNRLYWYRQTLGQGPEFLTYFQNEAQLEKSRLLSDRFSAERPKGSFSTLEIQRTEQGDSAMYLCASSEGTGNGYTFGSGTRLTVV.

The chain joins TRBV19 to TRBJ2-3; D is perhaps TRBD2 (6 bases). This CDR3 is 16 amino acids long. From germline, CDR1 is LNHDA and CDR2 SQIVND (reference sequence). The ends were cut back, 7 bases at V and 4 bases at J, with 21 bases in the middle. For the CDR3, the DNA is TGTGCCAGTACCCCAACCCACGGGGGTACGGCAGATACGCAGTATTTT. Protein product: CASTPTHGGTADTQYF.

The rearrangement uses TRBV5-5 and TRBJ2-3, with D perhaps matching TRBD2 (6 bases). The CDR3 covers 16 residues. The germline gives CDR1 SGHKS, CDR2 YYEKEE (reference sequence). The germline V and J ends were trimmed by 0 bases and 4 bases, with 15 bases remaining between them. CDR3 in DNA: TGTGCCAGCAGCTTGGATACTAGCAGCGAGGCAGATACGCAGTATTTT. Protein: CASSLDTSSEADTQYF.

Points on this clone: The limits of the CDR3 on the DNA are not certain, so only TCRdb's listed CDR3 is given. The chain recombines TRBV25-1 with TRBJ2-2; TRBD2, the D gene given by the table, was not confirmed from the DNA. In germline, CDR1 is MGHDK, CDR2 SYGVNS. The CDR3 is made up of 12 amino acids, end residues included. CDR3 protein: CASRLRAGELFF.

As for this clone: The same CDR3 arises from other DNA sequences in this sample as well. The chain links TRBV5-1 to TRBJ1-5; TRBD1 might be the D (5 bases). Germline-derived CDR1 and CDR2 are SGHRS and YFSETQ. The CDR3 extends over 15 amino acids. Between the trimmed V and J ends, which lost 0 bases and 1 base, there was a span of 8 bases. The CDR3 DNA reads TGCGCCAGCAGCTTGGGTGACAGCAGCAATCAGCCCCAGCATTTT. Translating it yields CASSLGDSSNQPQHF.

A few counts support this clone. The rearrangement links TRBV7-6 to TRBJ1-2; 7 bases map to TRBD1. V was pared by 1 base and J by 4 bases, with 9 bases of the junction left unmatched. The germline V gene has CDR1 SGHVS and CDR2 FNYEAQ. This CDR3 spans 16 amino acids. The CDR3 sequence: CASSLDFGTVRYGYTF. In nucleotides, the CDR3 is TGTGCCAGCAGCTTAGATTTCGGGACAGTTCGCTATGGCTACACCTTC. Complete variable domain (other parts from reference TRBV7-6 and TRBJ1-2): GAGVSQSPRYKVTKRGQDVALRCDPISGHVSLYWYRQALGQGPEFLTYFNYEAQQDKSGLPNDRFSAERPEGSISTLTIQRTEQRDSAMYRCASSLDFGTVRYGYTFGSGTRLTVV.

This CDR3 reads CASSLSRDRVADTQYF. The CDR3 DNA sequence: TGTGCCAGCAGTTTATCAAGGGACAGGGTGGCAGATACGCAGTATTTT. The V call is TRBV27, the J call TRBJ2-3; 9 bases are a match to TRBD1. Germline V gene sequence: CDR1 MNHEY, CDR2 SMNVEV (reference sequence). Germline trimming cut 0 bases from V and 4 bases from J; bases unmatched to any gene: 5. The CDR3 sequence is 16 residues long.

The CDR3 region is CAWSGDRGLNTEAFF. The CDR3 DNA follows: TGTGCCTGGAGTGGAGACAGGGGCCTGAACACTGAAGCTTTCTTT. The chain couples TRBV30 to TRBJ1-1; TRBD1 aligns across 8 bases. V was pared by 1 base and J by 0 bases, with 4 bases of the junction left unmatched. CDR3 length: 15 residues. The V gene's germline CDR1 is GTSNPN and CDR2 SVGIG (reference sequence).

The gene calls are TRBV28 and TRBJ1-5; D is unclear. The CDR3 totals 12 residues. CDR1 is MDHEN, CDR2 SYDVKM, per germline. V was clipped by 5 bases and J by 9 bases, with 11 bases between them. The CDR3 reads CASSPPRGPQHF. CDR3 DNA sequence: TGTGCCAGCAGTCCTCCTCGAGGGCCCCAGCATTTT.

The chain couples TRBV5-4 to TRBJ2-7; TRBD1 matches at 7 bases. Germline trimming cut 3 bases from V and 5 bases from J; bases unmatched to any gene: 5. The CDR3 length is 13 residues. Germline V gene data show CDR1 as SGHNT and CDR2 as YYREEE (reference sequence). CDR3 nucleotides: TGTGCCAGCAGCTACAACAGGGGCGACGAGCAGTACTTC. Its protein is CASSYNRGDEQYF.

This clone was counted a few times. The chain couples TRBV14 to TRBJ2-5; 16 positions agree with TRBD2. Germline trimming cut 3 bases from V and 7 bases from J; bases unmatched to any gene: 17. CDR1 is SGHDN, CDR2 FVKESK, per germline. The CDR3 runs to 20 residues. In nucleotides, the CDR3 is TGTGCCAGCAGCCAGACAACCGGGACTAGCGGGAGGGTTCTCCATTGGACCCAGTACTTC. Protein product: CASSQTTGTSGRVLHWTQYF.